This T cell receptor (beta chain) was recovered during a study of blood T cells in healthy people across ages. Study background: The capture of about one barcoded beta molecule per two T cells was achieved by template switching.

Through a sample-barcoded 5' primer and a J-beta primer mix, a second PCR was run for 7 to 11 cycles. Each cDNA was tagged by a template-switch adaptor containing 12 random nucleotides. MiXCR, run by TCRdb on the 5' RACE reads, gives a single entry per CDR3 protein. The table has about 1.6 million distinct CDR3 sequences, roughly 32% seen once. Findings and caveats of the study: Lack of knowledge of donor CMV status possibly confounded expanded clonotype changes.

This clonotype was seen a single time. Its specificity is not known. This clonotype was sampled from a woman aged 25 to 39 in good health. Sequencing input: blood.

For the CDR3, the DNA is TGCGCCAGCAGCTCTGACAGGGTTTCTATTGTCGGTGAGCAGTTCTTC. It is translated as CASSSDRVSIVGEQFF. V usage is TRBV5-1 and J usage is TRBJ2-1, with 7 nucleotides matching TRBD1. CDR3 length: 16 residues. Germline V gives CDR1 SGHRS, CDR2 YFSETQ. Trimming at V came to 3 bases and at J to 9 bases, leaving 15 bases not matched to a gene.